Following are 19 T cell receptor beta chains from one sample sequenced in a study of CXCR3-negative and CXCR3-positive naive CD8 T cells. Carrying UMI labels, the TRB cDNA libraries were prepared through 5' RACE. TCRdb reprocessed the 5' RACE reads and keeps a single row for each CDR3 protein, giving no DNA. Reported are over 35,000 distinct CDR3 sequences; the ten largest clones contain 2.5%. Material: naive CXCR3- CD8+ T cells from blood. As to subset: CD45RO-CCR7+CD27+CD95- naive CD8+ T cells lacking CXCR3 (TNR3-). These TCRs come from a human donor in good health. Some clones in this sample may be carry-over from other donors' samples.

The chain has TRBV6-4 and TRBJ2-7; checking the TCRdb D call of TRBD1 is not possible without DNA. The germline CDR1 and CDR2 sequences are MRHNA and SNTAGT. The CDR3 has 14 residues. CDR3 loop: CASSEGTGSYEQYF.

The chain has TRBV12-3 or TRBV12-4 and TRBJ2-1; the D gene TCRdb calls, TRBD1, cannot be checked with no DNA. CDR3 length: 13 amino acids. CDR3 region: CASSWGQNNEQFF.

V is TRBV9 and J is TRBJ2-1; no DNA is available, so the TRBD2 call from TCRdb remains unchecked. The CDR3 totals 15 residues. Looked up from germline, CDR1 is SGDLS and CDR2 is YYNGEE. CDR3 loop: CASSISGVPYNEQFF.

This chain joins TRBV20-1 and TRBJ1-1. Germline CDR1 reads DFQATT; CDR2 reads SNEGSKA (reference sequence). CDR3 length: 12 amino acids. The CDR3: CSLELGNTEAFF.

This sequence joins TRBV20-1 and TRBJ2-7. Germline CDR1 and CDR2: DFQATT and SNEGSKA (reference sequence). The CDR3 is 14 residues long. CDR3 protein: CSARDTLGSYEQYF.

The chain combines TRBV9 with TRBJ2-1; TCRdb's D gene call, TRBD2, goes unchecked for lack of DNA. The CDR3 has 15 amino acids. The V gene's germline CDR1 is SGDLS and CDR2 YYNGEE. The CDR3 here is CASSVKRGWADEQFF.

The chain uses TRBV12-3 or TRBV12-4 and TRBJ1-4; the D gene TCRdb calls, TRBD1, cannot be checked with no DNA. This CDR3 has 14 residues. CDR3 residues: CASKSDSSNEKLFF.

V gene TRBV29-1 combines with J gene TRBJ2-7; the TRBD1 assignment by TCRdb is unverifiable without DNA. The length of the CDR3 is 13 residues. Germline V CDR1 and CDR2: SQVTM, ANQGSEA. CDR3 residues: CSVEGTGAYEQYF.

The chain is built from TRBV7-8 and TRBJ2-7; TCRdb's D call, TRBD1, is unchecked because there is no DNA. Germline V CDR1 and CDR2: SGHVS, FQNEAQ. This CDR3 comprises 14 residues. The CDR3 sequence is CASSFLDKDHEQYF.

The V gene is TRBV12-3 or TRBV12-4, the J gene TRBJ2-2; TCRdb gives TRBD2 as the D gene, but with no DNA this cannot be confirmed. The CDR3 consists of 15 residues. CDR3 in amino acids: CASSPLSLNTGELFF.

The chain joins TRBV15 to TRBJ2-5; without DNA, the TCRdb call of TRBD1 cannot be checked. The germline V gene encodes CDR1 LNHNV and CDR2 YYDKDF (reference sequence). The CDR3 runs to 15 residues. The CDR3 sequence is CATSGGEREQETQYF.

The chain carries TRBV6-2 or TRBV6-3 and TRBJ2-1; without DNA, the TCRdb call of TRBD1 cannot be checked. The germline CDR1 and CDR2 sequences are MNHEY and SVGEGT. CDR3 length equals 15 residues. This CDR3 is CASSRRAGQGSEQFF.

The chain uses TRBV29-1 and TRBJ1-2; TCRdb names TRBD1, which stays unverified in the absence of DNA. CDR1 SQVTM and CDR2 ANQGSEA come from the germline V gene. This CDR3 has 15 amino acids. The CDR3 protein is CSARDRRGIGYGYTF. Full variable domain (outside the CDR3, taken from reference TRBV29-1 and TRBJ1-2): SAVISQKPSRDICQRGTSLTIQCQVDSQVTMMFWYRQQPGQSLTLIATANQGSEATYESGFVIDKFPISRPNLTFSTLTVSNMSPEDSSIYLCSARDRRGIGYGYTFGSGTRLTVV.

V is TRBV10-3 and J is TRBJ2-1. Germline V gene sequence: CDR1 ENHRY, CDR2 SYGVKD. The CDR3 covers 17 residues. CDR3 in amino acids: CAISLGEETHTYNEQFF.

The J gene is TRBJ1-2, the V gene TRBV14. The CDR3 contains 14 residues. Germline V CDR1 and CDR2: SGHDN, FVKESK. The CDR3 region is CASSQYQGTYGYTF.

The genes are TRBV7-6 and TRBJ2-3; the TRBD1 assignment by TCRdb is unverifiable without DNA. CDR1 is SGHVS and CDR2 is FNYEAQ in the germline V gene. The CDR3 is made up of 15 amino acids. The CDR3 sequence: CASSSGRGRADTQYF.

CDR3 protein: CASSDGDRISEQYF. V and J are TRBV2 and TRBJ2-7. This CDR3 has 14 residues. Per the germline V gene, CDR1 is SNHLY and CDR2 is FYNNEI.

The J gene is TRBJ2-1, the V gene TRBV12-3 or TRBV12-4; TCRdb's D gene call, TRBD1, goes unchecked for lack of DNA. This CDR3 comprises 15 residues. CDR3 residues: CASSSPGQGTNEQFF.

The genes are TRBV6-6 and TRBJ2-5; with no DNA, the TCRdb D assignment of TRBD1 cannot be verified. There are 15 residues in the CDR3. Germline CDR1 and CDR2: MNHNY and SVGAGI (reference sequence). The CDR3: CASSYSTSGAETQYF.